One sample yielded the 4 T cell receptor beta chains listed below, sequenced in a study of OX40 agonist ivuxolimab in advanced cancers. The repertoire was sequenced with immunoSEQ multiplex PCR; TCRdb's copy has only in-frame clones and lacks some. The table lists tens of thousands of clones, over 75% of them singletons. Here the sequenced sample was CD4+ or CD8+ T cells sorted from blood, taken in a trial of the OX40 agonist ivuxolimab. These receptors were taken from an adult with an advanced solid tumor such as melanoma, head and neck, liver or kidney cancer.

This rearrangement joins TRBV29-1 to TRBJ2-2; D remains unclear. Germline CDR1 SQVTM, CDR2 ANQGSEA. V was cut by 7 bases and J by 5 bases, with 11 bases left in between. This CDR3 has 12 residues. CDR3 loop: CSGQLETGELFF. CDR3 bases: TGCAGCGGCCAGTTAGAGACCGGGGAGCTGTTTTTT.

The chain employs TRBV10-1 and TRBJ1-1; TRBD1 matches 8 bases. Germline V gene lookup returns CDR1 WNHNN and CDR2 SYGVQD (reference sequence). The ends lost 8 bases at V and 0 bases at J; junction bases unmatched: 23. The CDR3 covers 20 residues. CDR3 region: CASPRNRGSGRKGMNTEAFF. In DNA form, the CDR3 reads TGCGCCAGCCCGAGAAACAGGGGGAGTGGGCGAAAGGGGATGAACACTGAAGCTTTCTTT.

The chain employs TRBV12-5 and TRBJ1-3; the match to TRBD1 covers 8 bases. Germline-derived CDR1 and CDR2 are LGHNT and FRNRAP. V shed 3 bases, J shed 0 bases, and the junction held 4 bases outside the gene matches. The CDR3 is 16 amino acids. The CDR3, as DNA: TGTGCTAGTGGTTTAGGACAGGGTCGCTCTGGAAACACCATATATTTT. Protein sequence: CASGLGQGRSGNTIYF.

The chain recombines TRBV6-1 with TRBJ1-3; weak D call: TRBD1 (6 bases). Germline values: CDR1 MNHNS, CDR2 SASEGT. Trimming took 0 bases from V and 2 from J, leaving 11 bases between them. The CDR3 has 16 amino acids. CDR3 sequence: CASSEAGGHAGNTIYF. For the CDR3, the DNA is TGTGCCAGCAGTGAAGCCGGGGGACACGCTGGAAACACCATATATTTT.